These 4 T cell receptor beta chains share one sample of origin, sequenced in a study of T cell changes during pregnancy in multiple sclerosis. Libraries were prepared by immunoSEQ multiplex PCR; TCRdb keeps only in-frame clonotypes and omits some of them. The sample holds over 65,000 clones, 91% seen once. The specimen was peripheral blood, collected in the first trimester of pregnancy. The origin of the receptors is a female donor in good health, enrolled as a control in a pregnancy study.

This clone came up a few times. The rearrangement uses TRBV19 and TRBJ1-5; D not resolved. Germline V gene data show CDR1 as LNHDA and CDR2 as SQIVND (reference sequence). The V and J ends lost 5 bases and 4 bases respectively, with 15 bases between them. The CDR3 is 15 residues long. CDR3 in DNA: TGTGCCAGTAGTTCTAACAGTTATTCTAATCAGCCCCAGCATTTT. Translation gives CASSSNSYSNQPQHF.

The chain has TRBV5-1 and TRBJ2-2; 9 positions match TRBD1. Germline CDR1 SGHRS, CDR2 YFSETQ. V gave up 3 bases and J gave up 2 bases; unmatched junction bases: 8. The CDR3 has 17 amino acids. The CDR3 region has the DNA TGCGCCAGCAGCTGGCCCCGGGACAGGGAAAACACCGGGGAGCTGTTTTTT. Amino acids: CASSWPRDRENTGELFF.

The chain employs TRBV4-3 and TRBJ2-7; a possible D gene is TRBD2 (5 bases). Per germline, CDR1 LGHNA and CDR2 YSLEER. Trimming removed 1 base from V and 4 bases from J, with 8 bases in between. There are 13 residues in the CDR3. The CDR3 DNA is TGCGCCAGCAGCCAAGGGCGGGCTTACGAGCAGTACTTC. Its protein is CASSQGRAYEQYF.

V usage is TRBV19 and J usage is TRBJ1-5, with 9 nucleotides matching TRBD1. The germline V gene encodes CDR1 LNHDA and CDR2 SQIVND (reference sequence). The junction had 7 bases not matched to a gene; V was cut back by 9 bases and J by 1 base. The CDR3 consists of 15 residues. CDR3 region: CASTGTGKSNQPQHF. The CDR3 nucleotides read TGTGCCAGCACCGGGACAGGGAAAAGCAATCAGCCCCAGCATTTT.